The 18 T cell receptor beta chains presented below share a single source sample, sequenced in a study of T cell responses to AZD1222 COVID-19 vaccine. Measured with immunoSEQ multiplex PCR; TCRdb has only the in-frame clones, and not every one. This sample has around 95,000 clones, with over 90% found just once. The sample in question was peripheral blood, obtained on day 0 of AZD1222 vaccination. These receptors all stem from an adult in good health.

Only one count was recorded for this clone. The V and J genes are TRBV9 and TRBJ2-7, with a weak D call TRBD1 (6 bases). The germline V gene encodes CDR1 SGDLS and CDR2 YYNGEE. The CDR3 extends over 15 amino acids. Trimming removed 4 bases from V and 7 bases from J, with 21 bases in between. The CDR3 bases are TGTGCCAGCAGCCTACGGACAGATGGGTTGAGGGAGCAGTACTTC. Amino acids: CASSLRTDGLREQYF.

This chain connects TRBV7-3 to TRBJ1-1, with TRBD1 identical over 10 bases. CDR1 is SGHTA, CDR2 FQGTGA, per germline. CDR3 length equals 15 residues. The junction had 7 bases not matched to a gene; V was cut back by 3 bases and J by 6 bases. CDR3 loop: CASSLFPGQGSEAFF. The CDR3 DNA is TGTGCCAGCAGCTTGTTCCCGGGACAGGGGTCTGAAGCTTTCTTT.

J is TRBJ1-4 and V is TRBV29-1, with D possibly matching TRBD1 (5 bases). The germline V gene has CDR1 SQVTM and CDR2 ANQGSEA. CDR3 length: 13 amino acids. V was pared by 8 bases and J by 3 bases, with 13 bases between. CDR3 sequence (DNA): TGCAGCTTTCTGACAGCTGCTAATGAAAAACTGTTTTTT. Its translation: CSFLTAANEKLFF.

The genes are TRBV28 and TRBJ2-7, with TRBD2 matching over 11 bases. The CDR3 extends over 17 amino acids. The germline V gene encodes CDR1 MDHEN and CDR2 SYDVKM. Unmatched junction bases numbered 11, after V lost 3 bases and J lost 4 bases. The CDR3 nucleotides read TGTGCCAGCAGTTTTGGGAAACTAGCGGGAGCCGGGTACGAGCAGTACTTC. It translates to CASSFGKLAGAGYEQYF.

This rearrangement joins TRBV2 to TRBJ2-7, with 7 bases fitting TRBD1. In germline, CDR1 is SNHLY, CDR2 FYNNEI. CDR3 size: 12 residues. Trimming took 1 base from V and 9 from J; bases not matched to a gene: 3. CDR3 protein: CASSEEGDRQYF. The CDR3 DNA reads as TGTGCCAGCAGTGAAGAGGGGGACAGGCAGTACTTC.

The V gene is TRBV30, the J gene TRBJ2-5, with 8 bases matching TRBD1. The CDR3 length is 12 residues. After removal of 5 bases from V and 4 bases from J, the junction contained 3 bases not matched to a gene. Germline V gene data show CDR1 as GTSNPN and CDR2 as SVGIG (reference sequence). The CDR3: CAWQGASETQYF. The CDR3 nucleotides are TGTGCCTGGCAGGGGGCCTCAGAGACCCAGTACTTC.

The chain is built from TRBV5-1 and TRBJ1-6; maybe TRBD1 (5 bases). Germline V gene data show CDR1 as SGHRS and CDR2 as YFSETQ. V was clipped by 5 bases and J by 10 bases, with 16 bases between them. This CDR3 is 14 amino acids long. CDR3 region: CASSLKVQGSPLHF. The CDR3 region has the DNA TGCGCCAGCAGTTTGAAGGTTCAGGGCTCACCCCTCCACTTT. Full variable domain (missing parts from reference TRBV5-1 and TRBJ1-6): KAGVTQTPRYLIKTRGQQVTLSCSPISGHRSVSWYQQTPGQGLQFLFEYFSETQRNKGNFPGRFSGRQFSNSRSEMNVSTLELGDSALYLCASSLKVQGSPLHFGNGTRLTVT.

This clone occurred once. V gene TRBV18 combines with J gene TRBJ2-1; D is perhaps TRBD1 (6 bases). The CDR3 loop spans 13 amino acids. The V gene's germline CDR1 is KGHSH and CDR2 LQKENI. Trimming removed 2 bases at V and 6 bases at J, with 8 bases between. Here the CDR3 reads CASSPGQRNEQFF. The CDR3 bases are TGTGCCAGCTCACCAGGACAGCGCAATGAGCAGTTCTTC. The full variable domain, with the rest looked up from reference TRBV18 and TRBJ2-1, is NAGVMQNPRHLVRRRGQEARLRCSPMKGHSHVYWYRQLPEEGLKFMVYLQKENIIDESGMPKERFSAEFPKEGPSILRIQQVVRGDSAAYFCASSPGQRNEQFFGPGTRLTVL.

The V call is TRBV29-1, the J call TRBJ2-7; a weak D match, TRBD2 (5 bases). V lost 6 bases, J lost 5 bases, and 8 bases lay in between. The CDR3 sequence is 10 residues long. In germline, CDR1 is SQVTM, CDR2 ANQGSEA. Here the CDR3 DNA reads TGCAGCGTCGGGGTGGACGAGCAGTACTTC. Translated, it gives CSVGVDEQYF.

The V and J genes are TRBV10-3 and TRBJ1-2, with 8 bases fitting TRBD1. J was trimmed by 7 bases and V by 4 bases; bases with no gene match: 5. CDR3 length equals 13 residues. Germline loops: CDR1 ENHRY, CDR2 SYGVKD. CDR3 sequence: CAISGGGQAGYTF. Here the CDR3 DNA reads TGTGCCATCAGTGGAGGGGGACAGGCTGGCTACACCTTC.

The J gene is TRBJ1-2, the V gene TRBV10-2; TRBD1 might be the D (6 bases). V lost 3 bases and J lost 4, with 21 bases in between. Looked up from germline, CDR1 is WSHSY and CDR2 is SAAADI. The CDR3 is made up of 17 amino acids. The CDR3 DNA reads as TGCGCCAGCAGTGAAGAATTCGGTCTGGGGGCGGCCTATGGCTACACCTTC. Translated: CASSEEFGLGAAYGYTF.

The CDR3 DNA reads as TGTGCCAGCAGCTCGATGACAGGGGTTAATGAAAAACTGTTTTTT. Amino acid sequence: CASSSMTGVNEKLFF. This chain links TRBV5-6 with TRBJ1-4, with 8 bases that match TRBD1. Trimming removed 3 bases from V and 4 bases from J; junction bases left unmatched: 5. CDR3 length: 15 amino acids. Germline assignment: CDR1 SGHDT and CDR2 YYEEEE.

This chain joins TRBV18 and TRBJ2-3; TRBD2 matches at 7 bases. This CDR3 contains 16 residues. Germline V gives CDR1 KGHSH, CDR2 LQKENI. The V segment lost 1 base and the J segment 1 base; nucleotides outside the gene matches: 5. CDR3 sequence reads: CASSPLAGEGTDTQYF. CDR3 DNA sequence: TGTGCCAGCTCACCACTGGCGGGGGAGGGCACAGATACGCAGTATTTT.

CDR3 residues: CASSSRGSGANVLTF. In DNA, the CDR3 is TGTGCCAGTAGTTCTCGCGGTTCTGGGGCCAACGTCCTGACTTTC. The chain joins TRBV19 to TRBJ2-6; D not resolved. V lost 5 bases and J 1 base, leaving 9 bases between the germline ends. The CDR3 has 15 amino acids. The germline V gene has CDR1 LNHDA and CDR2 SQIVND (reference sequence).

The rearrangement uses TRBV24-1 and TRBJ2-1, with 11 nucleotides matching TRBD2. Germline-derived CDR1 and CDR2 are KGHDR and SFDVKD. CDR3 size: 18 residues. Germline trimming cut 3 bases from V and 6 bases from J; bases unmatched to any gene: 12. For the CDR3, the DNA is TGTGCCACCAGTGATCACCGACTAGCGGGATCGATTATCAATGAGCAGTTCTTC. Translated: CATSDHRLAGSIINEQFF.

The chain recombines TRBV10-3 with TRBJ2-7, with TRBD2 matching 11 bases. This CDR3 spans 15 amino acids. V was clipped by 10 bases and J by 5 bases; unmatched bases: 13. Germline CDR1 ENHRY, CDR2 SYGVKD. The CDR3 here is CATTPLAGGVNEQYF. The CDR3 nucleotides read TGTGCCACAACACCGCTAGCGGGAGGAGTAAACGAGCAGTACTTC.

The CDR3 region has the DNA TGTGCCCAGTGGGACAGAGCTAACTATGGCTACACCTTC. Translation gives CAQWDRANYGYTF. The rearrangement joins TRBV30 to TRBJ1-2, with 7 positions matching TRBD1. J was trimmed by 0 bases and V by 8 bases; bases with no gene match: 6. Germline V lookup: CDR1 GTSNPN, CDR2 SVGIG (reference sequence). CDR3 length equals 13 residues.

J is TRBJ1-2 and V is TRBV28; 7 bases line up with TRBD1. CDR3 length: 14 residues. Per the germline V gene, CDR1 is MDHEN and CDR2 is SYDVKM. V was clipped by 6 bases and J by 4 bases; unmatched bases: 8. The CDR3 bases are TGTGCCAGCAGAGGTGGACAGGAGACCTATGGCTACACCTTC. Its protein product is CASRGGQETYGYTF.